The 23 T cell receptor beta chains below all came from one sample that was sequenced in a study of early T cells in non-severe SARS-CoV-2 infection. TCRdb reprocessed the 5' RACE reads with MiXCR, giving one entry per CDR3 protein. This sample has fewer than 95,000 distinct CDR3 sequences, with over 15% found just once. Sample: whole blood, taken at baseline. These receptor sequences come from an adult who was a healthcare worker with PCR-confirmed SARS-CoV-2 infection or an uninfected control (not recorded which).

The CDR3 protein is CASSVRDSLTF. In DNA form, the CDR3 reads TGTGCCAGCAGTGTGAGGGACAGCCTCACCTTC. The chain uses TRBV6-1 and TRBJ1-2; 7 bases are shared with TRBD1. CDR3 length equals 11 residues. Trimming at V came to 4 bases and at J to 13 bases, leaving 6 bases not matched to a gene. Per germline, CDR1 MNHNS and CDR2 SASEGT.

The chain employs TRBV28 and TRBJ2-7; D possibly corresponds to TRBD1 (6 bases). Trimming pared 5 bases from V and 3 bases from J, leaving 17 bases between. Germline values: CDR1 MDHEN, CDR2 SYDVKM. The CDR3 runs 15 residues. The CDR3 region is CASSETGIGFYEQYF. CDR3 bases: TGTGCCAGCAGTGAAACAGGGATAGGCTTCTACGAGCAGTACTTC.

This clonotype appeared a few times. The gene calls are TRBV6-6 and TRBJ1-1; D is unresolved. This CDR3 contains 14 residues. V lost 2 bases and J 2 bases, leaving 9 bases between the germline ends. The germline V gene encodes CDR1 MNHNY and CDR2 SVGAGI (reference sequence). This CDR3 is CASSYPQRNTEAFF. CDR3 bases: TGTGCCAGCAGTTACCCGCAGAGAAACACTGAAGCTTTCTTT.

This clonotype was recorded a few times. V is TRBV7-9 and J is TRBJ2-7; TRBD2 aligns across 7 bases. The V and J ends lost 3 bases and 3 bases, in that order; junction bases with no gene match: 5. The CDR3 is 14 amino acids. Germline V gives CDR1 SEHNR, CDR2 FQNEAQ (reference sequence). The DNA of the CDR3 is TGTGCCAGCAGCTTGGCTAGCGGACGCTACGAGCAGTACTTC. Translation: CASSLASGRYEQYF.

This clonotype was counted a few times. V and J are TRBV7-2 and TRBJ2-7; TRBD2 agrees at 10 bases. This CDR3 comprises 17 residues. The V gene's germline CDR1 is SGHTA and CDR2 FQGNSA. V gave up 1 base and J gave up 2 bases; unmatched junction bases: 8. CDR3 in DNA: TGTGCCAGCAGCTTAGAATCCGTAGGACTAGCGGCCTACGAGCAGTACTTC. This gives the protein CASSLESVGLAAYEQYF.

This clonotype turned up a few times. The CDR3 DNA reads as TGTGCCAGCAGTTACTCGGGGAGTAGATATGAGCAGTTCTTC. It specifies CASSYSGSRYEQFF. This chain links TRBV6-2 or TRBV6-3 with TRBJ2-1, with D possibly matching TRBD2 (5 bases). CDR1 is MNHEY and CDR2 is SVGEGT in the germline V gene. This CDR3 spans 14 amino acids. V lost 0 bases, J lost 8 bases, and 11 bases lay in between.

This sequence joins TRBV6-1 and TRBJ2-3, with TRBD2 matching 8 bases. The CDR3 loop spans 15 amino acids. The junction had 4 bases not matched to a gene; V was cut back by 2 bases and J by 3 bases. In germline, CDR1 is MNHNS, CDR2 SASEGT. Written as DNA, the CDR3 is TGTGCCAGCAGTGAAAGGGAGCGGGAGACAGATACGCAGTATTTT. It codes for CASSERERETDTQYF.

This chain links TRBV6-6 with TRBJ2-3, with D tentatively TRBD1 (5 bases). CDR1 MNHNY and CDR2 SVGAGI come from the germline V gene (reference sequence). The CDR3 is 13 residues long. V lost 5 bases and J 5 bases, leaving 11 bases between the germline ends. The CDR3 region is CASSRIRGDTQYF. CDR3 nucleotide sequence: TGTGCCAGCAGTAGGATAAGGGGAGATACGCAGTATTTT.

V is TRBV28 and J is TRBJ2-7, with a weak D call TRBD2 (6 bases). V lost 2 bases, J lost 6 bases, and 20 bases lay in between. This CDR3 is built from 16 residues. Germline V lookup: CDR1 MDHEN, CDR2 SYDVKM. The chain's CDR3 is CASSLPPLPLRGEQYF. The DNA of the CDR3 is TGTGCCAGCAGTTTACCCCCCCTCCCCTTGCGGGGCGAGCAGTACTTC.

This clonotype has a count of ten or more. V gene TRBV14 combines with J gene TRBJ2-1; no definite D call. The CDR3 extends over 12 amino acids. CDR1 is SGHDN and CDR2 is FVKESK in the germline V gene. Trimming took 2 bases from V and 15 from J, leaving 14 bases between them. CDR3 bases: TGTGCCAGCAGCCAATCAGGATGGTCCCCGTTCTTC. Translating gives CASSQSGWSPFF.

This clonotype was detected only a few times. The CDR3 loop is CASRVGQEAFF. The CDR3 DNA follows: TGTGCCAGCAGGGTGGGACAGGAGGCTTTCTTT. The chain couples TRBV11-2 to TRBJ1-1, with TRBD1 identical over 8 bases. The junction had 5 bases not matched to a gene; V was cut back by 6 bases and J by 11 bases. The CDR3 has 11 amino acids. Germline values: CDR1 SGHAT, CDR2 FQNNGV.

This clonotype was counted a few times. For the CDR3, the DNA is TGTGCCAGCAGTCCGGCCCCCTACTACGAGCAGTACTTC. It specifies CASSPAPYYEQYF. V usage is TRBV7-9 and J usage is TRBJ2-7; D remains ambiguous. This CDR3 is built from 13 residues. V was pared by 6 bases and J by 3 bases, with 12 bases between. Germline V gives CDR1 SEHNR, CDR2 FQNEAQ (reference sequence).

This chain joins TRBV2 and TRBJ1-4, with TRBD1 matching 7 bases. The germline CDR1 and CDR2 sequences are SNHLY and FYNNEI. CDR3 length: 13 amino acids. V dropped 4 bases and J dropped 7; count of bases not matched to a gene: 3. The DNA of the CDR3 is TGTGCCAGCAGTGCATACAGGGGTGAAAAACTGTTTTTT. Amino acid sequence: CASSAYRGEKLFF.

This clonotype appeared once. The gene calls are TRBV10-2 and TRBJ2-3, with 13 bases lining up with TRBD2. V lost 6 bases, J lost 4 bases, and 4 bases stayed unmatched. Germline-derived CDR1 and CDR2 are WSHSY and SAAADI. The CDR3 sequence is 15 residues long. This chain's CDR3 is CASRGGLAGADTQYF. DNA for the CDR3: TGCGCCAGCAGAGGAGGACTAGCGGGAGCAGATACGCAGTATTTT.

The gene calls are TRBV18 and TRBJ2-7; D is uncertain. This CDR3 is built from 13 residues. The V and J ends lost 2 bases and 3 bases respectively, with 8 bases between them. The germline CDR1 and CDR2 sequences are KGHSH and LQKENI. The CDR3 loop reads CASSPDLSYEQYF. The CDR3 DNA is TGTGCCAGCTCACCAGACCTCAGCTACGAGCAGTACTTC.

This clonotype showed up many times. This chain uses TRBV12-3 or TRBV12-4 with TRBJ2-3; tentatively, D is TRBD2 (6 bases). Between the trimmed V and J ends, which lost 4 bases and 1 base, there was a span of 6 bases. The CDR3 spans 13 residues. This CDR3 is CASSSGGTDTQYF. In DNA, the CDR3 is TGTGCCAGCAGTTCGGGGGGCACAGATACGCAGTATTTT.

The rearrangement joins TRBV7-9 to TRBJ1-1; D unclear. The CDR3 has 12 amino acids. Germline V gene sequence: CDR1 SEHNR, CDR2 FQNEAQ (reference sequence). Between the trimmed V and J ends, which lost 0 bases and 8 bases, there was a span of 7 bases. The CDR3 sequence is CASSLAEEEAFF. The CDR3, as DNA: TGTGCCAGCAGCTTAGCTGAAGAGGAAGCTTTCTTT.

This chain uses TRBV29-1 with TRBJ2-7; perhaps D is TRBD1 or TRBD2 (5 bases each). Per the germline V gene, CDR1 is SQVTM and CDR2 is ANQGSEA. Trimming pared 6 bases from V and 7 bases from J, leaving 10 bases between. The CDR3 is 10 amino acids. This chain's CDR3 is CSVAEGEQYF. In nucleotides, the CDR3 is TGCAGCGTGGCCGAGGGGGAGCAGTACTTC.

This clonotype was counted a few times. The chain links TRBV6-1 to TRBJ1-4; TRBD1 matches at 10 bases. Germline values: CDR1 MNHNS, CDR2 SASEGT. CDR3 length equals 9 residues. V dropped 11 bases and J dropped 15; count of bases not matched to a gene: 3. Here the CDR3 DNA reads TGTGCCGCCGGACAGGGGGTGTTTTTT. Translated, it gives CAAGQGVFF.

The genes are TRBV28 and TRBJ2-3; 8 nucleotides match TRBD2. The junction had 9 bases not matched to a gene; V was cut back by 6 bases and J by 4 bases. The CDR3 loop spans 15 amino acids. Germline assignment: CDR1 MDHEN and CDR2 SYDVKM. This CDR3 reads CASSPTSGRPDTQYF. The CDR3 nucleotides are TGTGCCAGCAGCCCTACTAGCGGCCGCCCAGATACGCAGTATTTT.

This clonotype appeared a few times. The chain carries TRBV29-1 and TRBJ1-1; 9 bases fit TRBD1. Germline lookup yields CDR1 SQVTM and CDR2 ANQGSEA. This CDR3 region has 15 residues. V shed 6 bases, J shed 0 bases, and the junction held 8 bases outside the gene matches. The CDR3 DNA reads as TGCAGCGTGCACCCGGGACAGGGACTGAACACTGAAGCTTTCTTT. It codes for CSVHPGQGLNTEAFF.

The CDR3 sequence is CASSLEGAGDEQYF. The CDR3 coding sequence is TGTGCCAGCAGCTTAGAAGGGGCAGGGGACGAGCAGTACTTC. The V and J genes are TRBV7-9 and TRBJ2-7; tentatively, D is TRBD1 (6 bases). V lost 1 base to trimming and J lost 5 bases, with 12 bases between them. The CDR3 is 14 amino acids. Looked up from germline, CDR1 is SEHNR and CDR2 is FQNEAQ (reference sequence).

CDR3 region: CASSEDIGGEAFF. The CDR3 DNA reads TGTGCCAGCAGCGAAGACATTGGGGGTGAAGCTTTCTTT. The chain combines TRBV28 with TRBJ1-1; D is possibly TRBD1 (5 bases). The V gene's germline CDR1 is MDHEN and CDR2 SYDVKM. The CDR3 has 13 amino acids. V dropped 6 bases and J dropped 7 bases, with 15 bases sitting between them. Filled out from reference TRBV28 and TRBJ1-1, the complete variable domain reads DVKVTQSSRYLVKRTGEKVFLECVQDMDHENMFWYRQDPGLGLRLIYFSYDVKMKEKGDIPEGYSVSREKKERFSLILESASTNQTSMYLCASSEDIGGEAFFGQGTRLTVV.